A selection of T cell receptor beta chains follows, all from one sample in a study of blood T cell repertoires in COVID-19. Clones were sequenced by immunoSEQ multiplex PCR, and TCRdb holds only the in-frame ones, with some missing. The table records some 200,000 clones, around 86% of them present only once. The sequenced material came from peripheral blood. Every receptor here comes from a woman aged 40 to 50 with acute or convalescent COVID-19. Each CDR3 is given with its conserved first and last residue. Fields, in order: V gene, J gene, CDR3 protein.

>TRBV5-6|TRBJ2-5
CASSLLVLRETQYF
>TRBV28|TRBJ1-1
CASSFDPRENTEAFF
>TRBV6-5|TRBJ1-1
CASSYGAGKNTEAFF
>TRBV5-6|TRBJ2-7
CASSLGALTYEQYF
>TRBV18|TRBJ1-1
CASSPPGTDLNTEAFF
>TRBV6-5|TRBJ1-1
CASSRPRGMNTEAFF
>TRBV5-1|TRBJ2-1
CASSPGGRGLQGNNEQFF
>TRBV12-3/TRBV12-4|TRBJ1-1
CASSMDRNTEAFF
>TRBV11-2|TRBJ2-7
CASFERENRYEQYF
>TRBV7-2|TRBJ1-6
CASSFQGQSPLHF
>TRBV12-3/TRBV12-4|TRBJ1-1
CASSLRLVSEAFF
>TRBV30|TRBJ1-1
CAWRRNWGDTEAFF
>TRBV2|TRBJ2-2
CASRPTSGREGGELFF
>TRBV18|TRBJ2-1
CASSPPSLAGNNEQFF
>TRBV5-8|TRBJ1-2
CASSPDTGGLYGYTF
>TRBV6-5|TRBJ2-3
CASRYQNTQYF
>TRBV7-9|TRBJ2-2
CASSLDGTGELFF
>TRBV9|TRBJ1-4
CASSVSGDFNEKLFF
>TRBV24-1|TRBJ1-1
CATTTPGDREAFF
>TRBV5-1|TRBJ2-1
CASSSSTEQFF
>TRBV6-6|TRBJ1-3
CASSPPGSGNTIYF
>TRBV28|TRBJ2-3
CASSWRGRGTDTQYF
>TRBV20-1|TRBJ1-5
CSASVVGSNQPQHF
>TRBV16|TRBJ1-5
CASSLSPDRELSQPQHF
>TRBV24-1|TRBJ2-7
CATSDWRQGVYEQYF
>TRBV7-3|TRBJ1-1
CASSLTLLAGENTEAFF
>TRBV6-2/TRBV6-3|TRBJ2-1
CASSFGGQGTSGSYNEQFF
>TRBV5-6|TRBJ1-5
CASSKRDRALLHF
>TRBV2|TRBJ2-3
CASRKSSGRSDTQYF
>TRBV27|TRBJ2-1
CASSPTGTGRNEQFF
>TRBV24-1|TRBJ2-2
CATTSFSAGELFF